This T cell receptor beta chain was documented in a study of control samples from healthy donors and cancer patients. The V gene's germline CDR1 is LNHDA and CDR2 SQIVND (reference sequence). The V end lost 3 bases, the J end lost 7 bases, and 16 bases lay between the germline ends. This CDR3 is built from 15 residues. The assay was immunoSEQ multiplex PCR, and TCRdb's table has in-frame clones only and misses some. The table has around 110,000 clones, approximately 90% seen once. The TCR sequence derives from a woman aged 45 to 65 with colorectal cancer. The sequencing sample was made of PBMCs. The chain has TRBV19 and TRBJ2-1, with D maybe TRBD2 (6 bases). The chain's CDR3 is CASSISGLSGNEQFF. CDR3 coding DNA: TGTGCCAGTAGTATCAGCGGACTATCTGGTAATGAGCAGTTCTTC.